What follows are 2 T cell receptor beta chains derived from one specimen sequenced in a study of blood T cell repertoires in COVID-19. Assay used: immunoSEQ multiplex PCR; TCRdb lists only in-frame clones, some missing. The table has around 280,000 clones, more than 75% seen once. Sequenced: peripheral blood. These receptors were obtained from a woman younger than 45 who had recovered from COVID-19.

The chain joins TRBV28 to TRBJ2-1; D call uncertain. Germline loops: CDR1 MDHEN, CDR2 SYDVKM. The CDR3 length is 13 residues. Trimming shortened V by 10 bases and J by 0 bases, and 10 bases separated the two germline ends. As DNA, the CDR3 is TGTGCCACCAGAACGGGCTCCTACAATGAGCAGTTCTTC. Translated, it gives CATRTGSYNEQFF.

The chain combines TRBV20-1 with TRBJ2-7, with TRBD1 matching 8 bases. Germline V CDR1 and CDR2: DFQATT, SNEGSKA (reference sequence). This CDR3 comprises 14 residues. The J segment lost 5 bases and the V segment lost 3 bases, leaving 9 bases of the junction unmatched. In nucleotides, the CDR3 is TGCAGTGCTAGTCTCCCACAGGGGGGCAACGAGCAGTACTTC. Translated, it gives CSASLPQGGNEQYF.